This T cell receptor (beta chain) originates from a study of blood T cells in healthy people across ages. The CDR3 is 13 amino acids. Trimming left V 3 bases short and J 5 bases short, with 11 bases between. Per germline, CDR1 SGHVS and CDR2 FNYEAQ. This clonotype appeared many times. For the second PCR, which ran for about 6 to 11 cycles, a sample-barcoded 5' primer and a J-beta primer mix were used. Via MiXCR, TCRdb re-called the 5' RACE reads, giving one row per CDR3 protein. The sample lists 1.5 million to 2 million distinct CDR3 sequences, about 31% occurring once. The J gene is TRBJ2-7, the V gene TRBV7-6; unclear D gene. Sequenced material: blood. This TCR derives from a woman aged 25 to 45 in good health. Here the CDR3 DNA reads TGTGCCAGCAGCTTTGGTAGTACGGACGAGCAGTACTTC. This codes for CASSFGSTDEQYF.